This entry features one TCR beta chain sequence. The source of the sample is a study of OX40 agonist ivuxolimab in advanced cancers. Study context: The patients got ivuxolimab, which is an agonistic anti-OX40 (CD134) antibody. Three patients had partial responses: one hepatocellular carcinoma, two cutaneous melanoma. Patients with hepatocellular carcinoma, melanoma, renal cell or head and neck cancer made up the dose-escalation patients.

Clones were read by immunoSEQ multiplex PCR, and TCRdb kept only the in-frame ones, dropping some. The data hold some 19,000 clones, with about 75% observed a single time. The ends were cut back, 0 bases at V and 3 bases at J, with 5 bases in the middle. The CDR3 contains 12 residues. Germline V lookup: CDR1 SQVTM, CDR2 ANQGSEA. The V gene is TRBV29-1, the J gene TRBJ1-2; unclear D gene. Sequencing used CD4+ or CD8+ T cells sorted from blood, obtained in a trial of the OX40 agonist ivuxolimab. This TCR was sampled from an adult with an advanced solid tumor such as melanoma, head and neck, liver or kidney cancer. The CDR3 loop reads CSVEDLDYGYTF. The CDR3 DNA reads TGCAGCGTTGAAGATTTGGACTATGGCTACACCTTC.